The rows below give T cell receptor beta chains drawn from one sample of a study of vaccination and CD4 T cells after COVID-19. TCRdb passed the PCR reads through MiXCR, listing each CDR3 protein once. The sample lists about 10,000 distinct CDR3 sequences, about 34% seen once, with 15% in the top ten. No antigen has been identified for these receptors. The sequencing input was CD4+ T cells from blood, cultured in vitro. The receptors derive from a human donor in good health. Both conserved end residues are part of each CDR3. Each record gives: clone size, J gene, V gene, D gene, CDR3 DNA, CDR3 protein. A D gene is named only where the DNA matches it firmly. For some rows the clone size is stated as once, few or many, or as a class when expanded; others skip it.

- TRBJ1-1 TRBV5-1 - TGCGCCAGCAGCTATGACGGGGGGAACACTGAAGCTTTCTTT CASSYDGGNTEAFF
- TRBJ2-3 TRBV2 TRBD2 TGTGCCAGCAAGGTGGCTAGCGGGGCCACAGATACGCAGTATTTT CASKVASGATDTQYF
once TRBJ1-2 TRBV2 - TGTGCCAGCAGTGAAGTTCGTGGCAGGGGTTATGGCTACACCTTC CASSEVRGRGYGYTF
- TRBJ1-5 TRBV24-1 - TGTGCCACCAGTTCAACTCCACATCAGCCCCAGCATTTT CATSSTPHQPQHF
few TRBJ2-1 TRBV7-3 TRBD2 TGTGCCAGCAGCTCCCTAGCGGGAGGATACAATGAGCAGTTCTTC CASSSLAGGYNEQFF
medium-sized TRBJ1-6 TRBV20-1 TRBD1 TGCAGTGCTACCAGACAGGGTGGTTCACCCCTCCACTTT CSATRQGGSPLHF
- TRBJ1-5 TRBV4-1 - TGCGCCAGCAGCCAAGAATTCGGGCAGCCCCAGCATTTT CASSQEFGQPQHF
- TRBJ2-1 TRBV6-7 - TGTGCCAGTCTAGCGAGAAGGGGGCTCCCCAATGAGCAGTTCTTC CASLARRGLPNEQFF
- TRBJ2-7 TRBV28 - TGTGCCAGCGGGGCTGTAGGAGACTACTACGAGCAGTACTTC CASGAVGDYYEQYF
- TRBJ2-3 TRBV6-1 - TGTGCCAGCACTGGGGCTGGGACAGATACGCAGTATTTT CASTGAGTDTQYF
- TRBJ2-5 TRBV19 - TGTGCCAGTAGCAAAGATGGAGTCTACCAAGAGACCCAGTACTTC CASSKDGVYQETQYF
few TRBJ1-2 TRBV20-1 - TGCAGTGCTTCCCACAGAGTGCTCGATGGCTACACCTTC CSASHRVLDGYTF
- TRBJ2-1 TRBV6-1 - TGTGCCAGCAGTGAACCCGGACAAGGGGGGAATAGTTGTTTCTTC CASSEPGQGGNSCFF
- TRBJ2-7 TRBV10-3 TRBD2 TGTGCCATCAGTGCGCGGACTAGGGAGGACGAGCAGTACTTC CAISARTREDEQYF
- TRBJ2-1 TRBV28 - TGTGCCAGCAGTTTCGTTGCGGGTGACAATGAGCAGTTCTTC CASSFVAGDNEQFF
- TRBJ2-7 TRBV6-5 - TGTGCCAGCAGTTGTCCAAGGGAAGGGGCGGGCTACGAGCAGTACTTC CASSCPREGAGYEQYF
few TRBJ1-2 TRBV28 TRBD1 TGTGCCAGCAGTCAAACCCAGGGACAGGGAAACTATGGCTACACCTTC CASSQTQGQGNYGYTF
- TRBJ2-7 TRBV7-2 TRBD2 TGTGCCAGCAGCCAAAATAGGGCGGGAGTAAAAGGCGAGCAGTACTTC CASSQNRAGVKGEQYF
- TRBJ2-7 TRBV7-9 - TGTGCCAGCAGCTTAGGGGTCGCATGGAGGCGTCACGAGCAGTACTTC CASSLGVAWRRHEQYF
- TRBJ2-1 TRBV28 TRBD2 TGTGCCAGCAGACCGACTAGCGGGAGCGTTTGGGGAAGGGAGCAGTTCTTC CASRPTSGSVWGREQFF
few TRBJ1-1 TRBV27 TRBD1 TGTGCCAGCAGGAGGGACAGGGAGTACACTGAAGCTTTCTTT CASRRDREYTEAFF
- TRBJ1-1 TRBV20-1 - TGCAGTGCTAGAGTTGGAATGAACACTGAAGCTTTCTTT CSARVGMNTEAFF
few TRBJ2-7 TRBV20-1 TRBD1 TGCAGTGCTAGAGATCCTGTGGACAGGTCCTACGAGCAGTACTTC CSARDPVDRSYEQYF
few TRBJ1-6 TRBV19 - TGTGCCAGTAGTCGAGTGACAAATTCACCCCTCCACTTT CASSRVTNSPLHF
- TRBJ2-3 TRBV20-1 - TGCAGTGCTAGAGTACAGGTTCCAGATACGCAGTATTTT CSARVQVPDTQYF
few TRBJ2-2 TRBV27 TRBD2 TGTGCCAGCAGTTTTGGTTGGAGCGGGAGGCCCGGGGAGCTGTTTTTT CASSFGWSGRPGELFF
- TRBJ2-7 TRBV27 TRBD2 TGTGCCACCCAAATACTCGGACTAGGCCGACTAGCGGGGACCTACGAGCAGTACTTC CATQILGLGRLAGTYEQYF
- TRBJ1-6 TRBV12-3/TRBV12-4 - TGTGCCAGCCTCAAACAGGCCGCTTTTAGTTCACCCCTCCACTTT CASLKQAAFSSPLHF
- TRBJ2-5 TRBV7-6 - TGTGCCAGCAGCGATCTACAGGGAAAGCAAGAGACCCAGTACTTC CASSDLQGKQETQYF
- TRBJ2-7 TRBV6-1 - TGTGCCAGCAACCCGAGGACTGATTCCTACGAGCAGTACTTC CASNPRTDSYEQYF
once TRBJ2-2 TRBV10-3 - TGTGCCATCTCACAGAACACCGGGGAGCTGTTTTTT CAISQNTGELFF
medium-sized TRBJ1-2 TRBV20-1 - TGCAGTGCTAGGGACCTCGTCGGCTACACCTTC CSARDLVGYTF
- TRBJ1-2 TRBV28 - TGTGCCAGCAGTTACAGGTACTATGGCTACACCTTC CASSYRYYGYTF
- TRBJ2-7 TRBV11-2 - TGTGCCAGCAGCCCCCTCGCCAGACAGGCCCCCTACGAGCAGTACTTC CASSPLARQAPYEQYF